The rows below give T cell receptor beta chains drawn from one sample of a study of Ad26.COV2.S vaccination and SARS-CoV-2 variants. Only in-frame clones appear in the TCRdb table, and some are missing; sequencing was by immunoSEQ multiplex PCR. This repertoire shows a few hundred thousand clones, 87% found once; its top ten account for around 3.5%. The input for sequencing was peripheral blood, taken in a trial of Ad26.COV2.S vaccine versus placebo. These receptors originate from a person aged 18-65 years who received the Ad26.COV2.S COVID-19 vaccine or a placebo. CDR3s leave out the opening cysteine and the closing phenylalanine or tryptophan. A D gene is named only where the DNA matches it firmly. Clone sizes are given selectively: once, few, many, or a class where the clone is expanded.

j_call	d_call	clone_size	v_call	cdr3_aa
TRBJ2-3	-	-	TRBV7-6	ASSTPTVTDTQY
TRBJ2-3	-	-	TRBV9	ASSALSQRGTDTQY
TRBJ2-2	TRBD2	few	TRBV5-4	ASSIGLVQGGELF
TRBJ1-2	TRBD1	-	TRBV29-1	SGRQGGLGYT
TRBJ2-5	TRBD2	-	TRBV6-2/TRBV6-3	ASSYRTSGGGTETQY
TRBJ1-2	-	-	TRBV20-1	SASDGDNYGYT
TRBJ1-2	-	few	TRBV6-6	ASRDIDDYT
TRBJ2-1	-	-	TRBV12-3/TRBV12-4	ASRDIGYNEQF
TRBJ1-6	TRBD1	-	TRBV6-2/TRBV6-3	ASSLRGQANSPLH
TRBJ2-1	-	-	TRBV27	ASSFRAGPYNEQF
TRBJ2-7	TRBD1	-	TRBV6-5	ASSRDSFSSYEQY
TRBJ2-7	-	few	TRBV29-1	SVADGTYEQY
TRBJ1-1	-	-	TRBV6-5	ASSYGRSGHTEAF
TRBJ1-1	-	-	TRBV7-9	ASSLGVGRDTEAF
TRBJ2-5	-	-	TRBV7-9	ASSLARETQY
TRBJ2-3	TRBD2	once	TRBV13	ASSLRPQLAGRSDTQY
TRBJ2-1	TRBD1	-	TRBV6-5	ASIWGQYNEQF
TRBJ1-2	-	-	TRBV9	ASSVASGTNFYGYT
TRBJ1-6	-	-	TRBV7-9	ASSLDRGEYNSPLH
TRBJ2-2	TRBD1	-	TRBV29-1	SVELTGVWNTGELF
TRBJ1-2	-	once	TRBV7-2	ASSLSVEKYGYT
TRBJ1-2	TRBD1	once	TRBV19	ASRPGQRNYGYT